The present T cell receptor (beta chain) was sequenced within a study of blood T cell repertoires in COVID-19. Repertoires were generated with immunoSEQ multiplex PCR, while TCRdb's copy carries only in-frame clones and drops some. The sample holds about 310,000 clones; around nine tenths are singletons and the top ten take approximately 8.8%. J was trimmed by 4 bases and V by 1 base; bases with no gene match: 3. Germline CDR1 and CDR2: SGHTA and FQGNSA. The CDR3 has 15 amino acids. Worth noting for this clone: Other DNA sequences within the sample encode an identical CDR3.

The receptor comes from a woman aged 40 to 50 who had recovered from COVID-19. The chain couples TRBV7-2 to TRBJ2-1, with 8 bases that match TRBD2. The sample comprised PBMCs or T cells enriched from blood (not recorded which). This CDR3 reads CASSLEAGAYNEQFF. CDR3 sequence (DNA): TGTGCCAGCAGCTTAGAAGCGGGGGCTTACAATGAGCAGTTCTTC.